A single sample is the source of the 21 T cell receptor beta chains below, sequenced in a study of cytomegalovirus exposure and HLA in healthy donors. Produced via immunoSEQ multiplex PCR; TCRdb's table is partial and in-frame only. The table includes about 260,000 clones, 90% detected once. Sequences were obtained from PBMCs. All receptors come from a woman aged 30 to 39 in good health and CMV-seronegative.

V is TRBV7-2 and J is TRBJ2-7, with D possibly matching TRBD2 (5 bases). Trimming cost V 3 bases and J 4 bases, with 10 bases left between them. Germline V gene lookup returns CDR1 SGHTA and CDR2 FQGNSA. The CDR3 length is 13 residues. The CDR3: CASSFSEGYEQYF. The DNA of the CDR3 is TGTGCCAGCAGCTTTAGTGAGGGATACGAGCAGTACTTC.

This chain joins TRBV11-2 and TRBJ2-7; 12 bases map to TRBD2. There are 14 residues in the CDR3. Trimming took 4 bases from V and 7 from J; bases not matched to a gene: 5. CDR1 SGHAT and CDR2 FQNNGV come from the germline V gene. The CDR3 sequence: CASSSGLAGNEQYF. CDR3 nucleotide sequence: TGTGCCAGCAGCTCCGGACTAGCGGGAAATGAGCAGTACTTC.

DNA of the CDR3: TGTGCTAGTGGCAACGACAGGGCCCGAGCGGGAGGCTACACCTTC. This codes for CASGNDRARAGGYTF. The rearrangement joins TRBV12-5 to TRBJ1-2, with 7 nucleotides matching TRBD1. The CDR3 sequence is 15 residues long. V lost 6 bases, J lost 8 bases, and 15 bases stayed unmatched. Germline assignment: CDR1 LGHNT and CDR2 FRNRAP.

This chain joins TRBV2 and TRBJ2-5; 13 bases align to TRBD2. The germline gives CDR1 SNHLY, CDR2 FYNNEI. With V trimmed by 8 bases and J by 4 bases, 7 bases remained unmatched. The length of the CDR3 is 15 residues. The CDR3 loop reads CASGTSGNRIETQYF. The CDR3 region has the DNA TGTGCCAGCGGGACTAGCGGGAATAGAATAGAGACCCAGTACTTC.

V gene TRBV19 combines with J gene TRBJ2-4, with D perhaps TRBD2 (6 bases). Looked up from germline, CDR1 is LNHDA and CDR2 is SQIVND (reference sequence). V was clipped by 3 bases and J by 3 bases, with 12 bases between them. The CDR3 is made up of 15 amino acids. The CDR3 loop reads CASSITGVYKNIQYF. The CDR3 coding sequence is TGTGCCAGTAGTATCACGGGAGTCTACAAAAACATTCAGTACTTC.

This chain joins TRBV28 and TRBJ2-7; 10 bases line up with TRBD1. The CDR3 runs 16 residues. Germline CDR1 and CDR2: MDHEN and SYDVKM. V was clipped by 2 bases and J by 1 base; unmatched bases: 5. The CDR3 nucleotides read TGTGCCAGCAGTTTACTACCGGGACAGGGGTCCTACGAGCAGTACTTC. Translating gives CASSLLPGQGSYEQYF.

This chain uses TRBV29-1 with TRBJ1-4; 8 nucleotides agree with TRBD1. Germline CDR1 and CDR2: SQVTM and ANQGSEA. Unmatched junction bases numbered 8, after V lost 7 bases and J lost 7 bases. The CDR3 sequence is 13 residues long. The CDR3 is CSALTGEGEKLFF. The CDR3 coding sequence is TGCAGCGCCCTGACAGGGGAGGGTGAAAAACTGTTTTTT.

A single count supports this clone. The CDR3 sequence: CSVEEPGQGGTGELFF. CDR3 DNA sequence: TGCAGCGTTGAAGAACCCGGACAGGGAGGCACCGGGGAGCTGTTTTTT. This chain joins TRBV29-1 and TRBJ2-2, with TRBD1 identical over 8 bases. Trimming took 0 bases from V and 4 from J; bases not matched to a gene: 7. This CDR3 has 16 amino acids. Germline V lookup: CDR1 SQVTM, CDR2 ANQGSEA.

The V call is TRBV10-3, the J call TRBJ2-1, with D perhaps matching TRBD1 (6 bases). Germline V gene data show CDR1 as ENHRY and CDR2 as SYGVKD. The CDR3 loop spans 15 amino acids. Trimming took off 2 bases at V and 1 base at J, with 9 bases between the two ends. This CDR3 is CAISETGQSYNEQFF. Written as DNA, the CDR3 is TGTGCCATCAGTGAGACCGGACAGTCCTACAATGAGCAGTTCTTC.

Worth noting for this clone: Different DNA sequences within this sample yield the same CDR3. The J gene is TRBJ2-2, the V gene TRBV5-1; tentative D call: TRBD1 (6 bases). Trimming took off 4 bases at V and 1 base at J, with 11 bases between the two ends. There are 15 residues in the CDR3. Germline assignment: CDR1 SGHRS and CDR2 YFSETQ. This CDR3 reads CASSTGQRNTGELFF. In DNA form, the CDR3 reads TGCGCCAGCAGCACCGGACAGAGGAACACCGGGGAGCTGTTTTTT.

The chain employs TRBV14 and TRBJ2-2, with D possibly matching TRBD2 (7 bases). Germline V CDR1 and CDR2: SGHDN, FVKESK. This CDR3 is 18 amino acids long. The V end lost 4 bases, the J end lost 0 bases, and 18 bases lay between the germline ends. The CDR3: CASSPDRGADANTGELFF. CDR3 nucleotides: TGTGCCAGCAGCCCGGACCGGGGGGCGGACGCGAACACCGGGGAGCTGTTTTTT.

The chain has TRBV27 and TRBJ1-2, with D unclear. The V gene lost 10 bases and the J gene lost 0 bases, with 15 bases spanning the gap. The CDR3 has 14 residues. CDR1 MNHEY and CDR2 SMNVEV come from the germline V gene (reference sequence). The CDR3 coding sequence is TGTGCCACCCACCCCCTTTTGTCTAACTATGGCTACACCTTC. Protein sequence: CATHPLLSNYGYTF.

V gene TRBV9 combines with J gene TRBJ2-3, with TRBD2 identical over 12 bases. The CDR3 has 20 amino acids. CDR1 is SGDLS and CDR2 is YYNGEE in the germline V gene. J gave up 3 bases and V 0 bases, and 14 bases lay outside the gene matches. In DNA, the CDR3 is TGTGCCAGCAGCGTAGGAGGGTCGGCTAGCGGGAGGGCCGTGACAGATACGCAGTATTTT. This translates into CASSVGGSASGRAVTDTQYF.

The CDR3 region is CASSRNPGQSSGNTIYF. The CDR3 DNA reads as TGCGCCAGCAGCCGAAATCCGGGACAGAGCTCTGGAAACACCATATATTTT. V and J are TRBV4-3 and TRBJ1-3, with 7 nucleotides matching TRBD1. The CDR3 is 17 residues long. Germline CDR1 is LGHNA and CDR2 is YSLEER. V trimming: 4 bases; J trimming: 0 bases; junction bases outside the gene matches: 9.

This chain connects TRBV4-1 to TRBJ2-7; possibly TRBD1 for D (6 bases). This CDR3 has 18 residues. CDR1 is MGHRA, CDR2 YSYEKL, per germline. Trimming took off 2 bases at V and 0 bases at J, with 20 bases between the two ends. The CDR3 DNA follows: TGCGCCAGCAGCCAACCAAGTCGCAGGGGACCCAGCTCCTACGAGCAGTACTTC. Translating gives CASSQPSRRGPSSYEQYF.

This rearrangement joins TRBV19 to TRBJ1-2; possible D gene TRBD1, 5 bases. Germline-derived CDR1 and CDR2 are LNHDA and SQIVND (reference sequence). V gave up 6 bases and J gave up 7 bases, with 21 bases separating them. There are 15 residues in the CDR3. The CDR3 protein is CASRPNRALTGGYTF. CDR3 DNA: TGTGCCAGTAGGCCAAACCGGGCACTAACAGGTGGCTACACCTTC. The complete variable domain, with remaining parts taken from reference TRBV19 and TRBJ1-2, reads DGGITQSPKYLFRKEGQNVTLSCEQNLNHDAMYWYRQDPGQGLRLIYYSQIVNDFQKGDIAEGYSVSREKKESFPLTVTSAQKNPTAFYLCASRPNRALTGGYTFGSGTRLTVV.

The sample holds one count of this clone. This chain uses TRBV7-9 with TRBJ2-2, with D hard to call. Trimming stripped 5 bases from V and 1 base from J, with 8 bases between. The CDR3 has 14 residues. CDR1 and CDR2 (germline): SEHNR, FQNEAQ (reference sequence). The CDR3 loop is CASSVQVNTGELFF. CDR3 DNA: TGTGCCAGCAGCGTTCAGGTGAACACCGGGGAGCTGTTTTTT. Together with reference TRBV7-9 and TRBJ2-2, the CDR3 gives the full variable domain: DTGVSQNPRHKITKRGQNVTFRCDPISEHNRLYWYRQTLGQGPEFLTYFQNEAQLEKSRLLSDRFSAERPKGSFSTLEIQRTEQGDSAMYLCASSVQVNTGELFFGEGSRLTVL.

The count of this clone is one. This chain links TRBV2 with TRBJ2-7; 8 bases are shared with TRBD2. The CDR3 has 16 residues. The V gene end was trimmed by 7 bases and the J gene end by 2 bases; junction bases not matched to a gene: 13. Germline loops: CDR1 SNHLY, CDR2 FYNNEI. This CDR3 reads CASTRGEGLGTYEQYF. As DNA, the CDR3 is TGTGCCAGCACCAGAGGGGAGGGACTAGGGACCTACGAGCAGTACTTC.

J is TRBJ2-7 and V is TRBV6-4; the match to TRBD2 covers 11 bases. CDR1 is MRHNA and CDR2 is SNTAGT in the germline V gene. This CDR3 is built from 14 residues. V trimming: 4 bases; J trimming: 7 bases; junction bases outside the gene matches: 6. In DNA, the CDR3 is TGTGCCAGCAGTGTACTAGCGGGAGCAGGGGAGCAGTACTTC. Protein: CASSVLAGAGEQYF.

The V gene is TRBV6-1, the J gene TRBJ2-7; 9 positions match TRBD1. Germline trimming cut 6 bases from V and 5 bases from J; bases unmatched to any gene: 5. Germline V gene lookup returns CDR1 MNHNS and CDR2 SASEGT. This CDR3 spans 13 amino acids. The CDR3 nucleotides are TGTGCCAGCAGGGGGACAGGGAAGAACGAGCAGTACTTC. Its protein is CASRGTGKNEQYF.

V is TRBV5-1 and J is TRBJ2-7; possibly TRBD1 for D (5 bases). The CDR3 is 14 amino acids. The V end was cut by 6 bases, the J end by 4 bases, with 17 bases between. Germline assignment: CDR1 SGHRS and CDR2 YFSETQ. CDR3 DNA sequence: TGCGCCAGCAACACGGACACCCCTGGTTACGAGCAGTACTTC. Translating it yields CASNTDTPGYEQYF.